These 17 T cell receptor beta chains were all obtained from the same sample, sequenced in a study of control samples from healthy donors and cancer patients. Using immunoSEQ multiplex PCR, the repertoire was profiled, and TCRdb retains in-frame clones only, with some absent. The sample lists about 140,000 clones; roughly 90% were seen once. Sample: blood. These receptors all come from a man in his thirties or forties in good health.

CDR3 in amino acids: CSATRKFEAFF. DNA for the CDR3: TGCAGTGCTACCAGAAAGTTTGAAGCTTTCTTT. The V call is TRBV20-1, the J call TRBJ1-1; D gene unclear. This CDR3 has 11 residues. From germline, CDR1 is DFQATT and CDR2 SNEGSKA (reference sequence). With 4 bases removed from V and 7 bases from J, the gap between germline ends came to 10 bases.

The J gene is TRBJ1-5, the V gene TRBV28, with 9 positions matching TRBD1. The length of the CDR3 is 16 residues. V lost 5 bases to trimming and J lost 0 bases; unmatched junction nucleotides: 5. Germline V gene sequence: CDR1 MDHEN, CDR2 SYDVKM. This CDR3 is CASSRGTGNSNQPQHF. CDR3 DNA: TGTGCCAGCAGTCGAGGGACAGGGAATAGCAATCAGCCCCAGCATTTT.

The CDR3 loop is CASSLGPSHYEQYF. The CDR3 DNA is TGTGCCAGCAGCTTAGGCCCATCACACTACGAGCAGTACTTC. This chain joins TRBV11-2 and TRBJ2-7; D is unresolved. V lost 1 base to trimming and J lost 3 bases, with 10 bases between them. Looked up from germline, CDR1 is SGHAT and CDR2 is FQNNGV. The CDR3 is 14 residues long.

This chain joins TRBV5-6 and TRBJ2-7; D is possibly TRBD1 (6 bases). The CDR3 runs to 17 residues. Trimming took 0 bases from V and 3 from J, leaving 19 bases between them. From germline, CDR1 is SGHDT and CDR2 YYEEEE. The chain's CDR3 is CASSLDSRGQGFYEQYF. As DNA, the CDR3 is TGTGCCAGCAGCTTGGATTCGAGAGGGCAGGGGTTCTACGAGCAGTACTTC.

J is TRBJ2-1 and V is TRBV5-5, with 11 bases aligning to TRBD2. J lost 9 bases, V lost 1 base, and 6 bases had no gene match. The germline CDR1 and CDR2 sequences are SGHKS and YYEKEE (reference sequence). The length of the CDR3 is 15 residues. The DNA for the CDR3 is TGTGCCAGCAGCTTGACTAGCGGGAGCCTCAGTGAGCAGTTCTTC. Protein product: CASSLTSGSLSEQFF. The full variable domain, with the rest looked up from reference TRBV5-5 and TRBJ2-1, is DAGVTQSPTHLIKTRGQQVTLRCSPISGHKSVSWYQQVLGQGPQFIFQYYEKEERGRGNFPDRFSARQFPNYSSELNVNALLLGDSALYLCASSLTSGSLSEQFFGPGTRLTVL.

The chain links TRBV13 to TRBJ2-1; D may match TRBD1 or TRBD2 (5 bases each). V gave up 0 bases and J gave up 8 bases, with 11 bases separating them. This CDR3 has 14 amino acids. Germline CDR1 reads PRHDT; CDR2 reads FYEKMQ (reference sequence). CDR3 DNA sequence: TGTGCCAGCAGCTTAGGCCGAGGGGTGGATGAGCAGTTCTTC. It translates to CASSLGRGVDEQFF.

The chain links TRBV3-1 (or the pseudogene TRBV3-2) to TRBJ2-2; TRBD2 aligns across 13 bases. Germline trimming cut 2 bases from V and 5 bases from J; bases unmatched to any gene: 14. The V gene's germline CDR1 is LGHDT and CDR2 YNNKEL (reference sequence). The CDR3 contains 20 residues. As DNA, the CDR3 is TGTGCCAGCAGCCAACACCAGATACTAGCGGGAGGGCTAGGAACCGGGGAGCTGTTTTTT. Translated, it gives CASSQHQILAGGLGTGELFF.

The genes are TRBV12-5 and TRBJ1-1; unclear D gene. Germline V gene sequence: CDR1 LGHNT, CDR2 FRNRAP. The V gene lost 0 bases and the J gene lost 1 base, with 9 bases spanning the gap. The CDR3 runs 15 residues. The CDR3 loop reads CASGLVPGENTEAFF. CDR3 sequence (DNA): TGTGCTAGTGGTTTGGTACCAGGTGAGAACACTGAAGCTTTCTTT. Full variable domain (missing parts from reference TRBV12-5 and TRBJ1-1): DARVTQTPRHKVTEMGQEVTMRCQPILGHNTVFWYRQTMMQGLELLAYFRNRAPLDDSGMPKDRFSAEMPDATLATLKIQPSEPRDSAVYFCASGLVPGENTEAFFGQGTRLTVV.

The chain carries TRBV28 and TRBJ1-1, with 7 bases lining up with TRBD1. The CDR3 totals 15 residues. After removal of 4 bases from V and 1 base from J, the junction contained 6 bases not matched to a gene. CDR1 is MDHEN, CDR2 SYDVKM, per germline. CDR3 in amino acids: CASSSPRGENTEAFF. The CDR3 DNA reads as TGTGCCAGCAGTTCCCCCAGGGGGGAGAACACTGAAGCTTTCTTT.

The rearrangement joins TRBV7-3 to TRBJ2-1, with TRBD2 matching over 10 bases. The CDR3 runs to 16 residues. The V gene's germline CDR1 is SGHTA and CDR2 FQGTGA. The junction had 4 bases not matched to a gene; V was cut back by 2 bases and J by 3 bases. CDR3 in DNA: TGTGCCAGCAGCTTAGCCGGGACTAGCGTCTACAATGAGCAGTTCTTC. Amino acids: CASSLAGTSVYNEQFF.

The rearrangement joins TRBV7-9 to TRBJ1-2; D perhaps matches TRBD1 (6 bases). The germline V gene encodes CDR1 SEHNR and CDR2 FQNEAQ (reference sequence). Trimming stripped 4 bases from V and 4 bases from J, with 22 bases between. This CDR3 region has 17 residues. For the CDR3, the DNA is TGTGCCAGCAGCTCACCGGCAACAAGGGGGGGTCTCTATGGCTACACCTTC. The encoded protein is CASSSPATRGGLYGYTF.

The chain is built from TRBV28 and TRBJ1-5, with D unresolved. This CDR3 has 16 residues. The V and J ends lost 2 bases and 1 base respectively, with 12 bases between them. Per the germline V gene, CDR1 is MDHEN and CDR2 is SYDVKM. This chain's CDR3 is CASSLGRGNSNQPQHF. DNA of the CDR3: TGTGCCAGCAGTTTAGGTAGAGGGAACAGCAATCAGCCCCAGCATTTT.

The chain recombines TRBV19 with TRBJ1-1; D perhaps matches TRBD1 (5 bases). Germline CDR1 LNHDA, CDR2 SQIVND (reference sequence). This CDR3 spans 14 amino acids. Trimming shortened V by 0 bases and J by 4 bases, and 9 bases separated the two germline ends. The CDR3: CASSIDGGVTEAFF. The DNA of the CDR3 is TGTGCCAGTAGTATAGACGGGGGAGTCACTGAAGCTTTCTTT. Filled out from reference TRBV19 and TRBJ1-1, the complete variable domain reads DGGITQSPKYLFRKEGQNVTLSCEQNLNHDAMYWYRQDPGQGLRLIYYSQIVNDFQKGDIAEGYSVSREKKESFPLTVTSAQKNPTAFYLCASSIDGGVTEAFFGQGTRLTVV.

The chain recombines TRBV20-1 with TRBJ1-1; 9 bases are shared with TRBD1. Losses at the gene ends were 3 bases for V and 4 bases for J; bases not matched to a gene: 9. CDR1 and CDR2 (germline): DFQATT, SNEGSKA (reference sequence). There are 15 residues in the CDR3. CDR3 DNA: TGCAGTGCTAGTGATCCGGGACAGGGTCCCACTGAAGCTTTCTTT. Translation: CSASDPGQGPTEAFF.

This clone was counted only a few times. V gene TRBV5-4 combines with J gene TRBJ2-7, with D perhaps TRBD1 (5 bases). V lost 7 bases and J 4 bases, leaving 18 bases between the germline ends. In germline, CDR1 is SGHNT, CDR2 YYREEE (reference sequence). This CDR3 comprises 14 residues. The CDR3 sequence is CASSGGREMYEQYF. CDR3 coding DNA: TGTGCCAGCTCGGGCGGCAGGGAAATGTACGAGCAGTACTTC.

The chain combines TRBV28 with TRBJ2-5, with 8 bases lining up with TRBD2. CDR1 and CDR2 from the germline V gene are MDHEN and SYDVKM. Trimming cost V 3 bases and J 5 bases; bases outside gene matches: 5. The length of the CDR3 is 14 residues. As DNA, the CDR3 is TGTGCCAGCAGTTTCAACGGGAGGGGGGAGACCCAGTACTTC. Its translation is CASSFNGRGETQYF.

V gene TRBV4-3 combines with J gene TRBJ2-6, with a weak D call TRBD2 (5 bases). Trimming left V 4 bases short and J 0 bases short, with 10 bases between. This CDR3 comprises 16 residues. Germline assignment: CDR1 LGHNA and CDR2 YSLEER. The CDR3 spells CASSLGLSSGANVLTF. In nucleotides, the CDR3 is TGCGCCAGCAGCCTTGGACTCTCCTCTGGGGCCAACGTCCTGACTTTC.